The following is a T cell receptor (beta chain) sequence with its context. V gave up 4 bases and J gave up 2 bases, with 15 bases separating them. Germline CDR1 is SGHDN and CDR2 is FVKESK. This CDR3 region has 16 residues. The sample is drawn from a study of blood T cell repertoires in COVID-19. Assay used: immunoSEQ multiplex PCR; TCRdb lists only in-frame clones, some missing. This table holds around 320,000 clones, about nine tenths found once. The chain employs TRBV14 and TRBJ2-1; TRBD2 might be the D (5 bases). This sequence originates from a woman aged 25 to 39 who had recovered from COVID-19. The material sequenced was peripheral blood. The CDR3 sequence is CASSPPGRGTYNEQFF. The CDR3 DNA reads as TGTGCCAGCAGCCCCCCAGGACGAGGGACCTACAATGAGCAGTTCTTC.